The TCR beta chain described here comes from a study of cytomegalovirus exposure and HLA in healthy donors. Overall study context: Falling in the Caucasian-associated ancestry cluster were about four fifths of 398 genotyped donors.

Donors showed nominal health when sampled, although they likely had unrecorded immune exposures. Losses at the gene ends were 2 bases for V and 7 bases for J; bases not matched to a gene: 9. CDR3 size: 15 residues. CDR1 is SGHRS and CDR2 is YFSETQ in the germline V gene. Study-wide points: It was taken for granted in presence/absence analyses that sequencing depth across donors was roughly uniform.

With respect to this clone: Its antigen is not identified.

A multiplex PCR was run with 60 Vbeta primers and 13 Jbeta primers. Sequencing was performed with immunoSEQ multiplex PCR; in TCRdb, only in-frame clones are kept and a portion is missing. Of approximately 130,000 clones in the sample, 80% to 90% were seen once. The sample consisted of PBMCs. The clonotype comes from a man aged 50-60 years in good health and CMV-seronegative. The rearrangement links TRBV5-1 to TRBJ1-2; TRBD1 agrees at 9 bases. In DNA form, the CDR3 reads TGCGCCAGCAGCTTTTCGGACAGGGGTGGGTTTGGCTACACCTTC. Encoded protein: CASSFSDRGGFGYTF. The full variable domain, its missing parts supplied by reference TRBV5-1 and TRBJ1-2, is KAGVTQTPRYLIKTRGQQVTLSCSPISGHRSVSWYQQTPGQGLQFLFEYFSETQRNKGNFPGRFSGRQFSNSRSEMNVSTLELGDSALYLCASSFSDRGGFGYTFGSGTRLTVV.